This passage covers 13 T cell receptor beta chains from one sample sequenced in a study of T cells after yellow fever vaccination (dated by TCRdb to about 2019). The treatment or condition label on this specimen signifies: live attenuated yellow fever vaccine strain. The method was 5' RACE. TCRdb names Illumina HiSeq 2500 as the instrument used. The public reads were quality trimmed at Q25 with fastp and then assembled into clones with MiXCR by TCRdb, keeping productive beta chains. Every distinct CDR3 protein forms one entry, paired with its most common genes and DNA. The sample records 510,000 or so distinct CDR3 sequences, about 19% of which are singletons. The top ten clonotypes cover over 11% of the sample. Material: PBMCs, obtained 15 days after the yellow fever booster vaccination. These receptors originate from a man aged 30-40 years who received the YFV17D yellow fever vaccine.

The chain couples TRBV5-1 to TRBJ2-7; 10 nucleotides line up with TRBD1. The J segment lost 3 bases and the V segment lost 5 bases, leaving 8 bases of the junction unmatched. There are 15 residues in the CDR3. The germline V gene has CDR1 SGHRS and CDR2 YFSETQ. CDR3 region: CASSSSGQGGYEQYF. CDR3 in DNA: TGCGCCAGCAGTTCTTCAGGACAGGGGGGCTACGAGCAGTACTTC.

The CDR3 sequence: CSASDFLKYNEQFF. The DNA for the CDR3 is TGCAGTGCTAGTGATTTTCTTAAGTACAATGAGCAGTTCTTC. The chain employs TRBV20-1 and TRBJ2-1; D gene uncertain. The length of the CDR3 is 14 residues. V gave up 3 bases and J gave up 4 bases, with 13 bases separating them. The germline V gene encodes CDR1 DFQATT and CDR2 SNEGSKA (reference sequence).

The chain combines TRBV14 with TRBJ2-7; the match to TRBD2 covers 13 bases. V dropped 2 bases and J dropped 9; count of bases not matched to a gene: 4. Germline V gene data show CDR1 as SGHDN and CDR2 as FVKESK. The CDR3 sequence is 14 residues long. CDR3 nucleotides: TGTGCCAGCAGCCAAACTAGCGGGAGGGCCGGGCAGTACTTC. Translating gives CASSQTSGRAGQYF.

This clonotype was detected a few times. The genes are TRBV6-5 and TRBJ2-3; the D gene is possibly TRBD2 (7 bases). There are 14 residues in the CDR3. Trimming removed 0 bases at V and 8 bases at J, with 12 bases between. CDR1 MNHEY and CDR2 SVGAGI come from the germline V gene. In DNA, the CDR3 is TGTGCCAGCAGTTACTCGCAGGGGAGGGGTACGCAGTATTTT. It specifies CASSYSQGRGTQYF.

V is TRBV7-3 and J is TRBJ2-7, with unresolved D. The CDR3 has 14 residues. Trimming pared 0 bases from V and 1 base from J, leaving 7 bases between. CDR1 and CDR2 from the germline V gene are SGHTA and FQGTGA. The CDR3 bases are TGTGCCAGCAGCTTAACGGCAGGATCCTACGAGCAGTACTTC. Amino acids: CASSLTAGSYEQYF.

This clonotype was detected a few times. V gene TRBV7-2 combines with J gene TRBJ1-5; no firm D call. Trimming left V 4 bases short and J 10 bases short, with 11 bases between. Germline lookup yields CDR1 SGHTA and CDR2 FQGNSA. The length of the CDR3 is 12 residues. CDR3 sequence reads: CASSSHKGPQHF. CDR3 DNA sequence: TGTGCCAGCAGCTCCCACAAGGGCCCCCAGCATTTT.

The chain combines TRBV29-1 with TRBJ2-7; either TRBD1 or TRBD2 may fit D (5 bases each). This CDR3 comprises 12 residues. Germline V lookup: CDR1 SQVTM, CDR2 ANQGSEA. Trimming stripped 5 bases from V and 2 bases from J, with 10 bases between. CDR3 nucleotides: TGCAGCGTTATTAGGGACCCCTACGAGCAGTACTTC. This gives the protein CSVIRDPYEQYF.

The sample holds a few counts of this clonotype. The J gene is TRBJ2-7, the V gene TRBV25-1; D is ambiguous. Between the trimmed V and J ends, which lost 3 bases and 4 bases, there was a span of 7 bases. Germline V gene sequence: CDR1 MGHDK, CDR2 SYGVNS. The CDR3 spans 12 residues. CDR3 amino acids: CASSDLGYEQYF. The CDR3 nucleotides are TGTGCCAGCAGTGACCTAGGTTACGAGCAGTACTTC.

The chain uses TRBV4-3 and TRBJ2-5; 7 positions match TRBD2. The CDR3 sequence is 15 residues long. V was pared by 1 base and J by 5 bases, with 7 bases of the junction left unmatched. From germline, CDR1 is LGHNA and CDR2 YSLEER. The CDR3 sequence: CASSQAGGGPETQYF. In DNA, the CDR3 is TGCGCCAGCAGCCAAGCGGGGGGAGGGCCGGAGACCCAGTACTTC.

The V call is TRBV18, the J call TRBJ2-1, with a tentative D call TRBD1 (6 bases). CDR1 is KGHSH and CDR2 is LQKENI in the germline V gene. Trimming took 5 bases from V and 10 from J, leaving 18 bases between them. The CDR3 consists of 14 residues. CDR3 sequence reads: CASSSVGRGDEQFF. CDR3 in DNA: TGTGCCAGCTCATCCGTGGGCAGGGGTGACGAGCAGTTCTTC.

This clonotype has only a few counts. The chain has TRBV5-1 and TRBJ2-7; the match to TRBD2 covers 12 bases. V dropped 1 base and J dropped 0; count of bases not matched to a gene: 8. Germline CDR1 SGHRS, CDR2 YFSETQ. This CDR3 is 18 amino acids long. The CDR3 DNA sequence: TGCGCCAGCAGCTTGCGGACTAGCGGGACCTCCTCCTCCTACGAGCAGTACTTC. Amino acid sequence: CASSLRTSGTSSSYEQYF. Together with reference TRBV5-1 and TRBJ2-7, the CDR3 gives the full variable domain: KAGVTQTPRYLIKTRGQQVTLSCSPISGHRSVSWYQQTPGQGLQFLFEYFSETQRNKGNFPGRFSGRQFSNSRSEMNVSTLELGDSALYLCASSLRTSGTSSSYEQYFGPGTRLTVT.

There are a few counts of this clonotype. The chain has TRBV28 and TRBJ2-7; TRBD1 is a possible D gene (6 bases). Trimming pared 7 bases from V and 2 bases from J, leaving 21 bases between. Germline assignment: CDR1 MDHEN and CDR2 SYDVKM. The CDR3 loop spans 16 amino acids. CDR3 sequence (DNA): TGTGCCAGCACCCGGACAGAAACCCTCTCCACCTACGAGCAGTACTTC. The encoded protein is CASTRTETLSTYEQYF.

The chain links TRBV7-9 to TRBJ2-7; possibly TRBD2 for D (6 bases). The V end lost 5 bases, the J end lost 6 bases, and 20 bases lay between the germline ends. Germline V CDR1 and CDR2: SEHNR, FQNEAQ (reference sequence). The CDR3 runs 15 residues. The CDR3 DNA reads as TGTGCCAGCAGCGTCCGGCACCGGGACTCTGGCGAGCAGTACTTC. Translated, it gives CASSVRHRDSGEQYF.